The rows below give T cell receptor beta chains drawn from one sample of a study of response to subunit inactivated influenza vaccine. One entry per CDR3 protein results from TCRdb running MiXCR on the RT-PCR reads. The sample shows fewer than 250,000 distinct CDR3 sequences, roughly an eighth of them seen only once. Sequencing used CD8+ T cells sorted from PBMCs, obtained roughly 5 days after vaccination. The source of these receptors is a man in his fifties or sixties who received an inactivated influenza vaccine. CDR3s include the opening cysteine and the closing phenylalanine or tryptophan. Each record gives: J gene, D gene, V gene, clone size, CDR3 protein, CDR3 DNA. A D gene is named only where the DNA matches it firmly. The listing skips clone size in some rows; elsewhere it reads once, few, many or a size class.

j_gene: TRBJ2-1
d_gene: .
v_gene: TRBV6-5
abundance: many
CDR3aa: CASSYEHRLGEQFF
CDR3nt: TGTGCCAGCAGTTACGAACACCGTCTAGGAGAGCAGTTCTTC

j_gene: TRBJ1-5
d_gene: .
v_gene: TRBV6-1
abundance: .
CDR3aa: CASRREGYMAQHF
CDR3nt: TGTGCCAGCAGACGGGAGGGGTATATGGCCCAGCATTTT

j_gene: TRBJ2-7
d_gene: .
v_gene: TRBV5-1
abundance: many
CDR3aa: CASSGGYEQYF
CDR3nt: TGCGCCAGCAGCGGAGGCTACGAGCAGTACTTC

j_gene: TRBJ1-1
d_gene: .
v_gene: TRBV19
abundance: few
CDR3aa: CASSMGIGLLRGIVGTEAFF
CDR3nt: TGTGCCAGTAGTATGGGTATCGGACTCCTAAGGGGAATCGTAGGCACTGAAGCTTTCTTT

j_gene: TRBJ2-2
d_gene: .
v_gene: TRBV20-1
abundance: few
CDR3aa: CSASGGNTGELFF
CDR3nt: TGCAGTGCTAGCGGAGGGAACACCGGGGAGCTGTTTTTT

j_gene: TRBJ2-7
d_gene: TRBD1
v_gene: TRBV2
abundance: .
CDR3aa: CASRTLPGQIYEQYF
CDR3nt: TGTGCCAGCAGGACCCTACCGGGACAGATCTACGAGCAGTACTTC

j_gene: TRBJ1-1
d_gene: .
v_gene: TRBV7-2
abundance: many
CDR3aa: CASSLGSIANEAFF
CDR3nt: TGTGCCAGCAGCTTAGGAAGTATCGCTAATGAAGCTTTCTTT

j_gene: TRBJ2-7
d_gene: TRBD1
v_gene: TRBV29-1
abundance: .
CDR3aa: CSVGPGQGYEQYF
CDR3nt: TGCAGCGTTGGGCCGGGACAGGGCTACGAGCAGTACTTC

j_gene: TRBJ2-7
d_gene: TRBD1
v_gene: TRBV28
abundance: once
CDR3aa: CASSFTDRGLYF
CDR3nt: TGTGCCAGCAGTTTTACGGACAGGGGCCTATACTTC

j_gene: TRBJ2-3
d_gene: .
v_gene: TRBV5-5
abundance: few
CDR3aa: CASSFRQFADTQYF
CDR3nt: TGTGCCAGCAGCTTCCGGCAGTTTGCAGATACGCAGTATTTT

j_gene: TRBJ2-5
d_gene: TRBD1
v_gene: TRBV7-8
abundance: .
CDR3aa: CASSLPTGGRLETQYF
CDR3nt: TGTGCCAGCAGCTTACCCACAGGGGGGAGATTAGAGACCCAGTACTTC

j_gene: TRBJ2-7
d_gene: .
v_gene: TRBV20-1
abundance: few
CDR3aa: CSARGSSTSYEQYF
CDR3nt: TGCAGTGCTAGAGGCTCCTCTACCTCCTACGAGCAGTACTTC

j_gene: TRBJ1-1
d_gene: .
v_gene: TRBV5-1
abundance: few
CDR3aa: CASSLAVRPRTEAFF
CDR3nt: TGCGCCAGCAGCTTGGCAGTCCGTCCGCGGACTGAAGCTTTCTTT

j_gene: TRBJ2-7
d_gene: TRBD2
v_gene: TRBV6-2/TRBV6-3
abundance: few
CDR3aa: CASSVAGEGEQYF
CDR3nt: TGTGCCAGCAGCGTAGCGGGAGAAGGCGAGCAGTACTTC

j_gene: TRBJ2-7
d_gene: TRBD2
v_gene: TRBV4-1
abundance: few
CDR3aa: CASSPSSGGHYEQYF
CDR3nt: TGCGCCAGCAGCCCCAGTAGCGGGGGGCACTACGAGCAGTACTTC

j_gene: TRBJ2-1
d_gene: .
v_gene: TRBV4-2
abundance: .
CDR3aa: CASSQGMGGATNEQFF
CDR3nt: TGTGCCAGCAGCCAAGGGATGGGGGGGGCTACCAATGAGCAGTTCTTC